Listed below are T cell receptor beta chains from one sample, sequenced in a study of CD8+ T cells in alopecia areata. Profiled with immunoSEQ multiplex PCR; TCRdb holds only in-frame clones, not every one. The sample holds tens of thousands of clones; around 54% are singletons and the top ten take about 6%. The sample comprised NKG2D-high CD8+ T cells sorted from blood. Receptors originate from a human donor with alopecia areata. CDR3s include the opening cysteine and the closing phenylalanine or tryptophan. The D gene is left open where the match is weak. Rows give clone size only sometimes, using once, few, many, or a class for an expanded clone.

CACLAGNEQFF	TGTGCCTGCCTGGCGGGCAATGAGCAGTTCTTC	NA	once	TRBV6-5	TRBJ2-1
CSGRTGSNEQYF	TGCAGCGGAAGGACAGGGAGCAACGAGCAGTACTTC	TRBD1	few	TRBV29-1	TRBJ2-7
CSVELAAYEQYF	TGCAGCGTTGAATTGGCGGCCTACGAGCAGTACTTC	NA	NA	TRBV29-1	TRBJ2-7
CASSTKGVYYGYTF	TGTGCCAGCAGTACGAAGGGCGTCTACTATGGCTACACCTTC	NA	NA	TRBV6-5	TRBJ1-2
CASSPPETSDTQYF	TGTGCCAGCAGCCCCCCTGAAACGTCCGATACGCAGTATTTT	NA	NA	TRBV5-6	TRBJ2-3
CASNTGWDEQFF	TGTGCCAGCAATACAGGATGGGATGAGCAGTTCTTC	NA	few	TRBV28	TRBJ2-1
CSVEGPSGGIYEQYF	TGCAGCGTAGAGGGCCCCAGCGGGGGGATCTACGAGCAGTACTTC	TRBD2	few	TRBV29-1	TRBJ2-7
CASSHSSQGSSYEQYF	TGTGCCAGCAGTCACTCTTCACAGGGTAGCTCCTACGAGCAGTACTTC	NA	NA	TRBV6-6	TRBJ2-7
CSVEATGKSSEQYF	TGCAGCGTTGAAGCGACCGGGAAAAGTTCCGAGCAGTACTTC	NA	few	TRBV29-1	TRBJ2-7
CSVISGGADTGELFF	TGCAGCGTAATTAGCGGGGGGGCGGACACCGGGGAGCTGTTTTTT	TRBD2	NA	TRBV29-1	TRBJ2-2